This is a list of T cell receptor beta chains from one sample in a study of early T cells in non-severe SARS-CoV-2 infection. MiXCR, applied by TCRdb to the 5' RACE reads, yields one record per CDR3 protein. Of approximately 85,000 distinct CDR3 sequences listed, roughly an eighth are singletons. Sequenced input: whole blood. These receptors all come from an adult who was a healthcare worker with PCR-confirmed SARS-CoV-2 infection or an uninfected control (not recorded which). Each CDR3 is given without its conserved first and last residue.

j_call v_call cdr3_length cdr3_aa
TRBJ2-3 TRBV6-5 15 ASSYSRTSGGTDTQY
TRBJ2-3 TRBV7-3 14 ASSLRLAGPTDTQY
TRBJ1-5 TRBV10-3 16 AISESRGQGVGNQPQH
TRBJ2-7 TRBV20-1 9 SARRDYEQY
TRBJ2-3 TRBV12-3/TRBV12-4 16 ASSFWAGGQLSTDTQY
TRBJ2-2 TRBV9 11 ASSPGGIGELF
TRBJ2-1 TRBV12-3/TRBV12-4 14 ASSERAFSSYNEQF
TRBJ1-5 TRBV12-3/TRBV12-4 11 ASSLGEIQPQH
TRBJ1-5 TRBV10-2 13 ASSESRGGNQPQH
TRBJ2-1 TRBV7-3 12 ASSFSGGLQEQF